The 7 T cell receptor beta chains below come from one sample, sequenced in a study of shared clonotypes between healthy human individuals. Some clones are missing from TCRdb's copy, which holds only in-frame ones; the method was immunoSEQ multiplex PCR. The sample contains 850,000 to 1,200,000 clones, about three quarters of which appear only once. The sequencing sample was made of memory CD4+ T cells sorted from blood. The sample's subset: CD45RA-negative fraction. The receptor set was obtained from a man between 18 and 35 years old in good health.

This clone turned up a few times. The chain carries TRBV18 and TRBJ1-5; a weak D match, TRBD1 (6 bases). CDR3 length: 13 residues. V was cut by 4 bases and J by 5 bases, with 9 bases left in between. The germline V gene has CDR1 KGHSH and CDR2 LQKENI. CDR3 coding DNA: TGTGCCAGCTCACAGGGGGTGGATCAGCCCCAGCATTTT. As protein: CASSQGVDQPQHF.

The rearrangement joins TRBV19 to TRBJ2-2; 16 nucleotides match TRBD2. The CDR3 consists of 18 residues. V shed 5 bases, J shed 6 bases, and the junction held 9 bases outside the gene matches. Germline V gene lookup returns CDR1 LNHDA and CDR2 SQIVND (reference sequence). For the CDR3, the DNA is TGTGCCAGTAGTGAACCGGGACTAGCGGGAGGGCCCTCCGGGGAGCTGTTTTTT. Translation: CASSEPGLAGGPSGELFF.

This rearrangement joins TRBV10-3 to TRBJ2-7; D is undetermined. The CDR3 loop spans 11 amino acids. In germline, CDR1 is ENHRY, CDR2 SYGVKD. The ends were cut back, 10 bases at V and 3 bases at J, with 10 bases in the middle. Here the CDR3 DNA reads TGTGCCACCAGCAATGGCTACGAGCAGTACTTC. This gives the protein CATSNGYEQYF.

Comments on this clone: At the DNA level, this CDR3 is encoded by other sequences in the same sample as well. The V and J genes are TRBV18 and TRBJ2-7, with D hard to call. CDR1 and CDR2 (germline): KGHSH, LQKENI. Deletions cut 0 bases from V and 2 bases from J, with 8 bases between. The CDR3 runs 14 residues. CDR3 bases: TGTGCCAGCTCACCACCGCGGAACCCCTACGAGCAGTACTTC. It codes for CASSPPRNPYEQYF.

This chain connects TRBV10-3 to TRBJ2-7, with D perhaps TRBD2 (6 bases). Germline-derived CDR1 and CDR2 are ENHRY and SYGVKD. The CDR3 is 14 amino acids. V was shortened by 3 bases and J by 2 bases, with 11 bases between the two germline ends. This CDR3 is CAISELDYPYEQYF. Written as DNA, the CDR3 is TGTGCCATCAGTGAACTGGACTACCCCTACGAGCAGTACTTC.

V and J are TRBV18 and TRBJ1-3; no definite D call. The length of the CDR3 is 17 residues. V gave up 1 base and J gave up 2 bases, with 15 bases separating them. Germline CDR1 KGHSH, CDR2 LQKENI. Written as DNA, the CDR3 is TGTGCCAGCTCACCACGCGCCAGACAAGGCCCTGGAAACACCATATATTTT. The encoded protein is CASSPRARQGPGNTIYF.

This clone was recorded once. The chain employs TRBV6-5 and TRBJ2-1; 8 nucleotides match TRBD2. The CDR3 sequence is 14 residues long. Germline V gene data show CDR1 as MNHEY and CDR2 as SVGAGI. The V gene end was trimmed by 4 bases and the J gene end by 8 bases; junction bases not matched to a gene: 7. The CDR3 loop is CASSSPRGAYEQFF. The CDR3 DNA is TGTGCCAGCAGTTCCCCGCGGGGGGCGTATGAGCAGTTCTTC.